The 14 T cell receptor beta chains given below trace back to one sample, sequenced in a study of blood T cell repertoires in COVID-19. Clones were sequenced by immunoSEQ multiplex PCR, and TCRdb holds only the in-frame ones, with some missing. The repertoire has about 69,000 clones, about 85% of them found once; the top ten carry 2.5% to 3%. The sequenced sample consisted of peripheral blood. Receptor source: a man aged 80 or over with acute or convalescent COVID-19.

The chain recombines TRBV12-5 with TRBJ2-7; TRBD2 agrees at 8 bases. This CDR3 has 13 residues. V was pared by 4 bases and J by 3 bases, with 2 bases of the junction left unmatched. CDR1 and CDR2 from the germline V gene are LGHNT and FRNRAP. CDR3 loop: CASGSLAGYEQYF. CDR3 sequence (DNA): TGTGCTAGTGGTTCTCTAGCGGGCTACGAGCAGTACTTC.

V usage is TRBV7-9 and J usage is TRBJ2-1; 9 bases fit TRBD2. CDR3 length equals 17 residues. Trimming took 0 bases from V and 7 from J; bases not matched to a gene: 10. Germline V CDR1 and CDR2: SEHNR, FQNEAQ (reference sequence). The CDR3 bases are TGTGCCAGCAGCTTAGCTACCCTAGCGGGATTTGGAAATGAGCAGTTCTTC. Protein: CASSLATLAGFGNEQFF.

On this clone itself: Relative to the germline gene, one junction end is altered; a read error may explain this. This chain joins TRBV6-1 and TRBJ1-2; 9 nucleotides match TRBD1. The germline V gene has CDR1 MNHNS and CDR2 SASEGT. The length of the CDR3 is 14 residues. CDR3 in amino acids: CASREVGQGSGYTF. As DNA, the CDR3 is TGTGCCAGCAGGGAAGTGGGACAGGGTTCTGGCTACACCTTC.

The rearrangement uses TRBV4-2 and TRBJ1-2; 8 positions match TRBD1. The CDR3 runs 16 residues. Germline-derived CDR1 and CDR2 are LGHNA and YNFKEQ. Trimming removed 1 base from V and 2 bases from J; junction bases left unmatched: 6. The CDR3 loop reads CASSQGLGDRNYGYTF. In DNA, the CDR3 is TGTGCCAGCAGCCAAGGGTTAGGGGACAGGAACTATGGCTACACCTTC.

This rearrangement joins TRBV9 to TRBJ1-2; the D gene is possibly TRBD1 (6 bases). The CDR3 runs to 14 residues. V lost 0 bases, J lost 4 bases, and 10 bases lay in between. Germline V gene lookup returns CDR1 SGDLS and CDR2 YYNGEE. CDR3 loop: CASSVARGGYGYTF. DNA of the CDR3: TGTGCCAGCAGCGTAGCTAGGGGGGGCTATGGCTACACCTTC.

This clone was seen a single time. This chain uses TRBV5-1 with TRBJ2-1, with TRBD2 identical over 10 bases. Germline CDR1 is SGHRS and CDR2 is YFSETQ. This CDR3 is built from 16 residues. V dropped 3 bases and J dropped 10; count of bases not matched to a gene: 13. CDR3 bases: TGCGCCAGCAGCTCGAGAAGCGGGAGGGGGGATGGCGAGCAGTTCTTC. As protein: CASSSRSGRGDGEQFF.

The rearrangement joins TRBV19 to TRBJ1-1; D perhaps matches TRBD1 (6 bases). V gave up 2 bases and J gave up 1 base, with 11 bases separating them. CDR3 size: 15 residues. CDR1 and CDR2 (germline): LNHDA, SQIVND (reference sequence). In DNA, the CDR3 is TGTGCCAGTAGTATAAGCGCAGGGGCGAACACTGAAGCTTTCTTT. Protein sequence: CASSISAGANTEAFF. Filled out from reference TRBV19 and TRBJ1-1, the complete variable domain reads DGGITQSPKYLFRKEGQNVTLSCEQNLNHDAMYWYRQDPGQGLRLIYYSQIVNDFQKGDIAEGYSVSREKKESFPLTVTSAQKNPTAFYLCASSISAGANTEAFFGQGTRLTVV.

The CDR3 bases are TGTGCCAGCAGCGTACCCCTAGCGGGAGGGGTGAATGAGCAGTTCTTC. Amino acids: CASSVPLAGGVNEQFF. The chain joins TRBV9 to TRBJ2-1; 12 positions match TRBD2. The CDR3 totals 16 residues. The V and J ends lost 1 base and 7 bases, in that order; junction bases with no gene match: 6. Germline V gene sequence: CDR1 SGDLS, CDR2 YYNGEE.

This chain links TRBV10-1 with TRBJ1-4, with D uncertain. Germline CDR1 reads WNHNN; CDR2 reads SYGVQD (reference sequence). Trimming cost V 4 bases and J 3 bases, with 6 bases left between them. The CDR3 length is 13 residues. This chain's CDR3 is CASSAGSNEKLFF. In nucleotides, the CDR3 is TGCGCCAGCAGTGCGGGGTCTAATGAAAAACTGTTTTTT.

The rearrangement uses TRBV7-2 and TRBJ1-1; TRBD1 might be the D (5 bases). Trimming removed 3 bases from V and 4 bases from J, with 12 bases in between. The CDR3 sequence is 14 residues long. CDR1 SGHTA and CDR2 FQGNSA come from the germline V gene. This CDR3 is CASSFRDVATEAFF. The DNA for the CDR3 is TGTGCCAGCAGCTTCAGGGATGTGGCCACTGAAGCTTTCTTT. The full variable domain, its missing parts supplied by reference TRBV7-2 and TRBJ1-1, is GAGVSQSPSNKVTEKGKDVELRCDPISGHTALYWYRQSLGQGLEFLIYFQGNSAPDKSGLPSDRFSAERTGGSVSTLTIQRTQQEDSAVYLCASSFRDVATEAFFGQGTRLTVV.

V is TRBV7-8 and J is TRBJ2-1; 10 nucleotides match TRBD2. Germline V CDR1 and CDR2: SGHVS, FQNEAQ. V lost 1 base, J lost 2 bases, and 11 bases stayed unmatched. The CDR3 sequence is 19 residues long. The CDR3 loop reads CASSLVEMKGLATYNEQFF. In nucleotides, the CDR3 is TGTGCCAGCAGCTTAGTGGAGATGAAGGGACTAGCGACCTACAATGAGCAGTTCTTC.

V is TRBV18 and J is TRBJ2-2, with TRBD2 identical over 12 bases. CDR3 length: 15 residues. CDR1 and CDR2 from the germline V gene are KGHSH and LQKENI. After removal of 9 bases from V and 4 bases from J, the junction contained 6 bases not matched to a gene. The CDR3 here is CASIRTSGTTGELFF. The CDR3 DNA reads TGTGCCAGTATTCGGACTAGCGGGACCACCGGGGAGCTGTTTTTT. The full variable domain, in which reference TRBV18 and TRBJ2-2 provide the parts outside the CDR3, is NAGVMQNPRHLVRRRGQEARLRCSPMKGHSHVYWYRQLPEEGLKFMVYLQKENIIDESGMPKERFSAEFPKEGPSILRIQQVVRGDSAAYFCASIRTSGTTGELFFGEGSRLTVL.

V gene TRBV4-1 combines with J gene TRBJ2-1; perhaps TRBD2 as D (6 bases). V lost 3 bases and J lost 7, with 13 bases in between. This CDR3 spans 14 amino acids. The V gene's germline CDR1 is MGHRA and CDR2 YSYEKL. The CDR3 spells CASSQSTGSNEQFF. In DNA form, the CDR3 reads TGCGCCAGCAGCCAGAGTACCGGGAGTAATGAGCAGTTCTTC.

The rearrangement uses TRBV18 and TRBJ2-2, with D maybe TRBD1 (6 bases). Deletions cut 5 bases from V and 6 bases from J, with 13 bases between. Germline values: CDR1 KGHSH, CDR2 LQKENI. This CDR3 contains 14 residues. The CDR3 DNA sequence: TGTGCCAGCTCAATTCAACAGGGATCCGGGGAGCTGTTTTTT. This codes for CASSIQQGSGELFF.